This T cell receptor beta chain came from a study of T cells after yellow fever vaccination. Study-level points and caveats: Although the secondary response was weaker, it peaked faster, at day 5 versus 15. A large majority of primary-vaccination clones showed up again after the booster (about 97% CD4, about 90% CD8).

The table lists this clonotype with a few counts. Antigen unknown. The length of the CDR3 is 16 residues. The germline V and J ends were trimmed by 5 bases and 7 bases, with 21 bases remaining between them. CDR1 and CDR2 (germline): SGHVS, FQNEAQ. Making TCR cDNA involved 5'RACE template switching, which added UMIs and a universal primer site. Each CDR3 protein is one row after TCRdb ran MiXCR on the 5' RACE reads. The sample has approximately 580,000 distinct CDR3 sequences, roughly 17% seen once. This rearrangement joins TRBV7-8 to TRBJ1-5; D perhaps matches TRBD1 (6 bases). This receptor was identified in a man aged 18 to 35 who received the YFV17D yellow fever vaccine. This sample comprised PBMCs, obtained about 5 days after the first yellow fever vaccination. CDR3 in amino acids: CASSPAPTGNKQPQHF. CDR3 sequence (DNA): TGTGCCAGCAGCCCAGCCCCCACAGGGAATAAACAGCCCCAGCATTTT.